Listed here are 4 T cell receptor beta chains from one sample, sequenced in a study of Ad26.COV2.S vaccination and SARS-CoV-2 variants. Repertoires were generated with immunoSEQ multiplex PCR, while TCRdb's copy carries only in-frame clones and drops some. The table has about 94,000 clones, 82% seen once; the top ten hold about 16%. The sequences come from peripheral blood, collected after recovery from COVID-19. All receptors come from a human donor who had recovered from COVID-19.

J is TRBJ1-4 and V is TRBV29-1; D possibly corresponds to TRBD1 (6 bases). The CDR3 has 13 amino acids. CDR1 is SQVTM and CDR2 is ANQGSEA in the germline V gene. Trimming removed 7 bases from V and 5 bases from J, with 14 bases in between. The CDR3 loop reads CSAAQGYNEKLFF. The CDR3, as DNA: TGCAGCGCCGCACAGGGTTACAATGAAAAACTGTTTTTT.

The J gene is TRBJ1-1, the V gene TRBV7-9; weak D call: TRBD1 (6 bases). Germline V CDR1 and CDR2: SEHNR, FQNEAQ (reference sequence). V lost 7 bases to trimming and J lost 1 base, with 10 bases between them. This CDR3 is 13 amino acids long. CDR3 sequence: CASIGGQNTEAFF. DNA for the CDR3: TGTGCCAGCATCGGGGGGCAGAACACTGAAGCTTTCTTT. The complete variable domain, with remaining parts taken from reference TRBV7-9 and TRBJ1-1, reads DTGVSQNPRHKITKRGQNVTFRCDPISEHNRLYWYRQTLGQGPEFLTYFQNEAQLEKSRLLSDRFSAERPKGSFSTLEIQRTEQGDSAMYLCASIGGQNTEAFFGQGTRLTVV.

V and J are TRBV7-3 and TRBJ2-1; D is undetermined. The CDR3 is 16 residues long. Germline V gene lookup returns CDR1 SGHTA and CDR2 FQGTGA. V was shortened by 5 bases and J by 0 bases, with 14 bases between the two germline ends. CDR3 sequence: CASSPDGVSSYNEQFF. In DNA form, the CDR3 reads TGTGCCAGCAGCCCGGATGGGGTGAGCTCCTACAATGAGCAGTTCTTC.

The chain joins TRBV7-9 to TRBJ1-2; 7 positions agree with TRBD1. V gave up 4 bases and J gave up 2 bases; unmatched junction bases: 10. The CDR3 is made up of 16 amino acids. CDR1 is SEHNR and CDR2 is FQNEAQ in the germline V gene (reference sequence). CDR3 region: CASSSNWGQQNYGYTF. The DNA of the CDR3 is TGTGCCAGCAGCTCAAACTGGGGACAGCAGAACTATGGCTACACCTTC.